This TCR beta chain comes out of a study of T cell responses to AZD1222 COVID-19 vaccine. Libraries were prepared by immunoSEQ multiplex PCR; TCRdb keeps only in-frame clonotypes and omits some of them. The top ten hold 6.9% of the sample, which has some 130,000 clones, about nine tenths seen once. Trimming took 2 bases from V and 1 from J, leaving 19 bases between them. Germline assignment: CDR1 SGDLS and CDR2 YYNGEE. CDR3 length equals 17 residues. The specimen was peripheral blood, collected on day 0 of AZD1222 vaccination. The receptor's source is an adult in good health. The V call is TRBV9, the J call TRBJ2-7; TRBD1 is a possible D gene (5 bases). The CDR3 protein is CASSVSSTQGTSYEQYF. The CDR3 DNA reads as TGTGCCAGCAGCGTCTCCTCGACGCAGGGTACGTCCTACGAGCAGTACTTC.